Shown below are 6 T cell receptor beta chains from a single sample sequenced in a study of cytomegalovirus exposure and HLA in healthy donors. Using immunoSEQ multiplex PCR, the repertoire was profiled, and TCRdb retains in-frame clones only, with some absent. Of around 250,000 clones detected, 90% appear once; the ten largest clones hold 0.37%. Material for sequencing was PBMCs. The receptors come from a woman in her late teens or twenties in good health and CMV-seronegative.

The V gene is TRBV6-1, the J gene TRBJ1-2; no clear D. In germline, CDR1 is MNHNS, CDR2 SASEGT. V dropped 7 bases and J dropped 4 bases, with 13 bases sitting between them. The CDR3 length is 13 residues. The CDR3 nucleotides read TGTGCCAGCAAGGTCTCGACTTCCTATGGCTACACCTTC. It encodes CASKVSTSYGYTF.

CDR3 region: CASSLSPLGGRTDTQYF. CDR3 sequence (DNA): TGTGCCAGCAGTTTATCTCCATTGGGGGGGCGCACAGATACGCAGTATTTT. The V and J genes are TRBV28 and TRBJ2-3; D possibly corresponds to TRBD2 (7 bases). CDR1 is MDHEN, CDR2 SYDVKM, per germline. This CDR3 spans 17 amino acids. V lost 1 base, J lost 1 base, and 15 bases lay in between. Combining the CDR3 with reference TRBV28 and TRBJ2-3 gives the whole variable domain DVKVTQSSRYLVKRTGEKVFLECVQDMDHENMFWYRQDPGLGLRLIYFSYDVKMKEKGDIPEGYSVSREKKERFSLILESASTNQTSMYLCASSLSPLGGRTDTQYFGPGTRLTVL.

The CDR3 loop is CASSFGLNTEAFF. CDR3 nucleotides: TGTGCCAGCAGTTTTGGCTTGAACACTGAAGCTTTCTTT. This chain connects TRBV27 to TRBJ1-1; D is unresolved. CDR1 MNHEY and CDR2 SMNVEV come from the germline V gene (reference sequence). The ends were cut back, 3 bases at V and 0 bases at J, with 5 bases in the middle. The CDR3 consists of 13 residues.

CDR3 amino acids: CASRGTGGITEAFF. The CDR3 DNA follows: TGTGCCAGCAGGGGGACAGGGGGAATCACTGAAGCTTTCTTT. The chain joins TRBV6-6 to TRBJ1-1, with TRBD1 matching over 11 bases. The junction had 4 bases not matched to a gene; V was cut back by 6 bases and J by 4 bases. The CDR3 is 14 residues long. Germline values: CDR1 MNHNY, CDR2 SVGAGI (reference sequence).

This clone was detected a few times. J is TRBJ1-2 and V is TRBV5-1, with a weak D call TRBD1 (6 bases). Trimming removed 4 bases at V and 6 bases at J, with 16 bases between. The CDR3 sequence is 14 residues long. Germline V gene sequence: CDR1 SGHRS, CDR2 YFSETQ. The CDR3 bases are TGCGCCAGCAGCCATCCCGAGGGACATGATGGCTACACCTTC. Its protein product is CASSHPEGHDGYTF.

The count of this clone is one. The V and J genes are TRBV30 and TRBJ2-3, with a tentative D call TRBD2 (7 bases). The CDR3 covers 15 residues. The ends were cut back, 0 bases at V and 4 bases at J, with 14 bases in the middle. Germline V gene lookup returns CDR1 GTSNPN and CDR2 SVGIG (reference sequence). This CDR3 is CAWSVGGGAADTQYF. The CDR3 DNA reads TGTGCCTGGAGTGTGGGTGGGGGGGCAGCAGATACGCAGTATTTT.